This T cell receptor (beta chain) was captured by sequencing in a study of T cells after posttransplantation cyclophosphamide. Study-wide findings and caveats: Tissue-infiltrating T cells from skin or gut overlapped little with blood T cells.

This clone occurred a few times. Its antigen is as yet unknown. Treatment was busulfan-fludarabine conditioning, a marrow graft, and cyclophosphamide on days +3 and +4. CDR3 length: 13 residues. The ends were cut back, 7 bases at V and 0 bases at J, with 7 bases in the middle. CDR1 and CDR2 from the germline V gene are MNHNS and SASEGT. TCRdb's copy holds only in-frame clones and misses some; the assay was immunoSEQ multiplex PCR. The sample presents about 12,000 clones, none singletons. The material was PBMCs, obtained after allogeneic stem cell transplant with posttransplant cyclophosphamide. The rearrangement links TRBV6-1 to TRBJ1-3; D is unclear. The sequence was collected from a female patient in her 40s who received an allogeneic stem cell transplant from an unrelated donor, was CMV-positive, and had acute GVHD only. The graft donor may account for some of the T cells. The CDR3 protein is CASIRGSGNTIYF. In DNA, the CDR3 is TGTGCCAGCATAAGAGGCTCTGGAAACACCATATATTTT.